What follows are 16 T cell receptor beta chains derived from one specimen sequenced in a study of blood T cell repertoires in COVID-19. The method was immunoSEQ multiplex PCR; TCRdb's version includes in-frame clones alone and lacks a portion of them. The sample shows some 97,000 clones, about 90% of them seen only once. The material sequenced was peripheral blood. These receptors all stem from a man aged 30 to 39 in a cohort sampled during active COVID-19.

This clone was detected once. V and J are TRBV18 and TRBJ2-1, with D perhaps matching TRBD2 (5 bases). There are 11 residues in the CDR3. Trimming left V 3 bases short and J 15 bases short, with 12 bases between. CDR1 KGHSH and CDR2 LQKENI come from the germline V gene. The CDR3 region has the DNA TGTGCCAGCTCACCCGACGACGGGGTGTTCTTC. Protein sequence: CASSPDDGVFF.

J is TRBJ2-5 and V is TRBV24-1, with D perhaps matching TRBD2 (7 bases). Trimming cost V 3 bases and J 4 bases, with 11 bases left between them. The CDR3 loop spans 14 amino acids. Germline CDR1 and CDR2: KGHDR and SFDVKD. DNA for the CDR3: TGTGCCACCAGTGATCGGGGGGCCGGAGAGACCCAGTACTTC. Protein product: CATSDRGAGETQYF.

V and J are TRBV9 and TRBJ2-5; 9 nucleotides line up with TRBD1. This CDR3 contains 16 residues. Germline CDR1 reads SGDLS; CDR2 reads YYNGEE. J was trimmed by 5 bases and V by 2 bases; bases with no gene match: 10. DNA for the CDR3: TGTGCCAGCAGCGTCATCCCGGGACAGGGTCTGGAGACCCAGTACTTC. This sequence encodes CASSVIPGQGLETQYF.

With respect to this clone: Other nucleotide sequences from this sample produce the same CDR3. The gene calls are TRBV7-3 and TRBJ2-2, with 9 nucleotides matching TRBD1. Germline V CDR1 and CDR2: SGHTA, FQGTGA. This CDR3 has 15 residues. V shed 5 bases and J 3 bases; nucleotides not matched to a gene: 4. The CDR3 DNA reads TGTGCCAGCAGCATACAGGGGGCATACACCGGGGAGCTGTTTTTT. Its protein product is CASSIQGAYTGELFF.

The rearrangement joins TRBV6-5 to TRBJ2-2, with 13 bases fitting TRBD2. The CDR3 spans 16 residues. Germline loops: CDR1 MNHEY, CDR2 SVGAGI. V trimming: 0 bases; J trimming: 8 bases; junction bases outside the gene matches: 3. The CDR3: CASSYSTSGGTGELFF. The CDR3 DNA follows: TGTGCCAGCAGTTACTCGACTAGCGGGGGGACTGGGGAGCTGTTTTTT.

The CDR3 DNA sequence: TGTGCCAGCATGAGGACAGGTGATCAGCCCCAGCATTTT. Its protein product is CASMRTGDQPQHF. The gene calls are TRBV2 and TRBJ1-5; 7 nucleotides line up with TRBD1. Germline values: CDR1 SNHLY, CDR2 FYNNEI. Trimming removed 7 bases from V and 5 bases from J; junction bases left unmatched: 5. This CDR3 region has 13 residues.

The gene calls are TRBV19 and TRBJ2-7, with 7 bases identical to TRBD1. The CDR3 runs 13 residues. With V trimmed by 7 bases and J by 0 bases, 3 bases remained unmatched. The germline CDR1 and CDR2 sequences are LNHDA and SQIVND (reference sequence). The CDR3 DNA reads TGTGCCAGTAACCAGGGGGACTCCTACGAGCAGTACTTC. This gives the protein CASNQGDSYEQYF. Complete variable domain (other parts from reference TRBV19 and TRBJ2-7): DGGITQSPKYLFRKEGQNVTLSCEQNLNHDAMYWYRQDPGQGLRLIYYSQIVNDFQKGDIAEGYSVSREKKESFPLTVTSAQKNPTAFYLCASNQGDSYEQYFGPGTRLTVT.

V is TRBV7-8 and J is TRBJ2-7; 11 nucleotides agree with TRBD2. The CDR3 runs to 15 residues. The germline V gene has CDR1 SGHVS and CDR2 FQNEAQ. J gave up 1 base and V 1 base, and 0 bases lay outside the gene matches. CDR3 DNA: TGTGCCAGCAGCTTAGGACTAGCGGGGTCCTACGAGCAGTACTTC. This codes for CASSLGLAGSYEQYF.

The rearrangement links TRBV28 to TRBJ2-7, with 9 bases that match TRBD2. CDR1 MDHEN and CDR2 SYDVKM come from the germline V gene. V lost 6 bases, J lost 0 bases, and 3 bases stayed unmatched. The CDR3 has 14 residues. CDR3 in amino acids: CASRRGGGSYEQYF. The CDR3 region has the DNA TGTGCCAGCAGGCGCGGGGGGGGCTCCTACGAGCAGTACTTC.

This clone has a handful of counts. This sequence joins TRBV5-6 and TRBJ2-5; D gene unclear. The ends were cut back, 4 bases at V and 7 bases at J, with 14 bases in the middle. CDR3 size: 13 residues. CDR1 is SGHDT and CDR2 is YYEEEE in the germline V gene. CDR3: CASSSDGYRTQYF. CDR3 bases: TGTGCCAGCAGCAGCGACGGATATCGGACCCAGTACTTC.

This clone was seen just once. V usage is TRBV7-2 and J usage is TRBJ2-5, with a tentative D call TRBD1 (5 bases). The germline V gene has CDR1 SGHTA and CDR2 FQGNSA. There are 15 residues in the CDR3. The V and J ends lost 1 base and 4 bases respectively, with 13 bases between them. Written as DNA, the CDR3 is TGTGCCAGCAGCTTAGAAGCCGGTAGGGGAGAGACCCAGTACTTC. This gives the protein CASSLEAGRGETQYF.

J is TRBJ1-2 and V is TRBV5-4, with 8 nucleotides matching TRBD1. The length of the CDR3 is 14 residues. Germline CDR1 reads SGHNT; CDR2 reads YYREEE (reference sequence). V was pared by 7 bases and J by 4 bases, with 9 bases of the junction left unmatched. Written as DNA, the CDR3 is TGTGCCAGCCGTGACAGGGGAATAAGCTATGGCTACACCTTC. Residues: CASRDRGISYGYTF.

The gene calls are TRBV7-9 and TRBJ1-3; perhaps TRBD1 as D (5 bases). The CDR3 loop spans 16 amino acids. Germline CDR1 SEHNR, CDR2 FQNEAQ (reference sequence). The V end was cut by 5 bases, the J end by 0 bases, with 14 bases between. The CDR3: CASSPPGGNSGNTIYF. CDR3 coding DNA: TGTGCCAGCAGCCCACCTGGGGGGAACTCTGGAAACACCATATATTTT.

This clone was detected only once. The CDR3 loop is CASSPLAGPTGELFF. The CDR3 nucleotides are TGTGCCAGCAGCCCCCTAGCGGGGCCCACCGGGGAGCTGTTTTTT. The rearrangement uses TRBV7-7 and TRBJ2-2, with TRBD2 matching over 9 bases. The CDR3 has 15 residues. Trimming removed 5 bases from V and 4 bases from J; junction bases left unmatched: 5. CDR1 is SSHAT, CDR2 FNYEAQ, per germline (reference sequence).

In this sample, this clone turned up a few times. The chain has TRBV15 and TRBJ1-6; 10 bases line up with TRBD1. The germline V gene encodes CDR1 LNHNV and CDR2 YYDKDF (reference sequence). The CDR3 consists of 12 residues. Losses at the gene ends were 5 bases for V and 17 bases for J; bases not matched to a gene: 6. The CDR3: CATSHGGQGIHF. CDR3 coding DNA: TGTGCCACCAGCCACGGGGGACAGGGGATCCACTTT.

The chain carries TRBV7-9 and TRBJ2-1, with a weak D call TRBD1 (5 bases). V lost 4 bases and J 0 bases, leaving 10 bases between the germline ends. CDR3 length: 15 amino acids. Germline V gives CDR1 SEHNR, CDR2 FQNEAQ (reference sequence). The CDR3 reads CASSSRDFSYNEQFF. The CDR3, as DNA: TGTGCCAGCAGCTCCAGGGATTTCTCCTACAATGAGCAGTTCTTC.